These 21 T cell receptor beta chains originate from one sample sequenced in a study of T cells in Graves' hyperthyroidism and ophthalmopathy. From RNA transcripts, TCR beta CDR3 regions were amplified. A set of HTBI primers served as the primers for a first-round RT-PCR of the TCR CDR3. A single record per CDR3 protein comes from TCRdb applying MiXCR to the multiplex PCR reads. Of more than 500,000 distinct CDR3 sequences in the sample, about 15% were seen once. Sequencing input: blood. These receptors originate from a woman aged 25 to 39 with Graves' ophthalmopathy.

This clonotype was found many times. The chain is built from TRBV6-1 and TRBJ2-2, with 7 nucleotides matching TRBD1. Germline loops: CDR1 MNHNS, CDR2 SASEGT. The length of the CDR3 is 15 residues. J gave up 3 bases and V 6 bases, and 7 bases lay outside the gene matches. CDR3 region: CASSNDRADTGELFF. The CDR3 nucleotides read TGTGCCAGCAGCAATGACAGGGCGGACACCGGGGAGCTGTTTTTT.

This rearrangement joins TRBV29-1 to TRBJ2-1; the D is unclear. Germline CDR1 is SQVTM and CDR2 is ANQGSEA. V was shortened by 4 bases and J by 5 bases, with 9 bases between the two germline ends. The CDR3 runs to 12 residues. In DNA form, the CDR3 reads TGCAGCGTTGGGAGTCCAAACAATGAGCAGTTCTTC. This encodes CSVGSPNNEQFF.

Ten or more counts support this clonotype. The rearrangement joins TRBV7-2 to TRBJ2-2; D could derive from TRBD1 or TRBD2 (5 bases each). From germline, CDR1 is SGHTA and CDR2 FQGNSA. The CDR3 has 14 residues. Trimming shortened V by 7 bases and J by 3 bases, and 12 bases separated the two germline ends. CDR3 in DNA: TGTGCCAGCACCTGGGGGTGGGACACCGGGGAGCTGTTTTTT. Amino acid sequence: CASTWGWDTGELFF.

V usage is TRBV29-1 and J usage is TRBJ2-5, with D unresolved. V lost 1 base and J 0 bases, leaving 9 bases between the germline ends. The CDR3 sequence is 14 residues long. Germline assignment: CDR1 SQVTM and CDR2 ANQGSEA. For the CDR3, the DNA is TGCAGCGTTGAAGTTGGGCAGAACCAAGAGACCCAGTACTTC. Its translation: CSVEVGQNQETQYF.

This clonotype was counted a few times. The chain carries TRBV5-8 and TRBJ2-1; 10 positions agree with TRBD2. The germline V gene encodes CDR1 SGHTS and CDR2 YDEGEE. V shed 4 bases, J shed 3 bases, and the junction held 16 bases outside the gene matches. The CDR3 spans 19 residues. CDR3 in DNA: TGTGCCAGCAGCATGTTGGCTCTAGCGGGAGTCTCGAACTACAATGAGCAGTTCTTC. It is translated as CASSMLALAGVSNYNEQFF. Based on the CDR3 plus reference TRBV5-8 and TRBJ2-1, the full variable domain is EAGVTQSPTHLIKTRGQQATLRCSPISGHTSVYWYQQALGLGLQFLLWYDEGEERNRGNFPPRFSGRQFPNYSSELNVNALELEDSALYLCASSMLALAGVSNYNEQFFGPGTRLTVL.

There are many counts of this clonotype. The chain is built from TRBV28 and TRBJ2-1; TRBD2 aligns across 7 bases. This CDR3 has 16 amino acids. J gave up 8 bases and V 5 bases, and 15 bases lay outside the gene matches. CDR1 and CDR2 (germline): MDHEN, SYDVKM. CDR3 region: CASSRTGTTGPDEQFF. The CDR3 DNA follows: TGTGCCAGCAGTCGGACCGGGACTACAGGACCGGATGAGCAGTTCTTC.

V and J are TRBV6-5 and TRBJ2-7; D ambiguous. The germline V and J ends were trimmed by 0 bases and 2 bases, with 11 bases remaining between them. This CDR3 is built from 15 residues. In germline, CDR1 is MNHEY, CDR2 SVGAGI. CDR3 nucleotides: TGTGCCAGCAGTTACTCATTTTCACAAACCTACGAGCAGTACTTC. Translating gives CASSYSFSQTYEQYF.

This sequence joins TRBV7-2 and TRBJ1-5; no reliable D call. Trimming shortened V by 3 bases and J by 1 base, and 7 bases separated the two germline ends. This CDR3 contains 14 residues. Germline CDR1 SGHTA, CDR2 FQGNSA. The CDR3 region is CASSFLQSNQPQHF. The CDR3 nucleotides read TGTGCCAGCAGCTTTCTACAGAGCAATCAGCCCCAGCATTTT.

This clonotype was counted many times. The chain couples TRBV3-1 to TRBJ1-5; no clear D gene. Germline V gives CDR1 LGHDT, CDR2 YNNKEL (reference sequence). V was trimmed by 4 bases and J by 7 bases, leaving 8 bases between them. The CDR3 is 12 amino acids. The chain's CDR3 is CASSLGPQPQHF. Here the CDR3 DNA reads TGTGCCAGCAGCCTAGGGCCCCAGCCCCAGCATTTT.

This clonotype was seen at least ten times. The V gene is TRBV6-2 or TRBV6-3, the J gene TRBJ2-7; 12 bases line up with TRBD2. From germline, CDR1 is MNHEY and CDR2 SVGEGT. The J segment lost 2 bases and the V segment lost 2 bases, leaving 4 bases of the junction unmatched. The CDR3 loop spans 16 amino acids. This CDR3 reads CASSYIRTSGTYEQYF. Here the CDR3 DNA reads TGTGCCAGCAGTTACATCAGGACTAGCGGGACCTACGAGCAGTACTTC.

The gene calls are TRBV19 and TRBJ2-1; no firm D call. Germline V gives CDR1 LNHDA, CDR2 SQIVND (reference sequence). Trimming removed 0 bases at V and 10 bases at J, with 13 bases between. The CDR3 spans 14 residues. The CDR3 spells CASSIDLAVPEQFF. The CDR3 bases are TGTGCCAGTAGTATAGATCTGGCCGTCCCCGAGCAGTTCTTC.

This clonotype occurred a few times. The chain couples TRBV20-1 to TRBJ2-4; 7 bases agree with TRBD2. The J segment lost 0 bases and the V segment lost 5 bases, leaving 25 bases of the junction unmatched. The CDR3 contains 21 residues. Germline-derived CDR1 and CDR2 are DFQATT and SNEGSKA (reference sequence). The CDR3 DNA follows: TGCAGTGCTCAATCAATCCCCCCCGGGACTACTCTTAATCTAGCCAAAAACATTCAGTACTTC. This sequence encodes CSAQSIPPGTTLNLAKNIQYF.

This chain uses TRBV7-3 with TRBJ2-3, with 14 bases aligning to TRBD2. The CDR3 loop spans 16 amino acids. V lost 3 bases, J lost 4 bases, and 3 bases stayed unmatched. Germline lookup yields CDR1 SGHTA and CDR2 FQGTGA. This CDR3 is CASSFGTSGRADTQYF. The CDR3 region has the DNA TGTGCCAGCAGCTTCGGGACTAGCGGGAGAGCAGATACGCAGTATTTT.

Ten or more counts support this clonotype. V usage is TRBV20-1 and J usage is TRBJ2-5, with TRBD2 matching 14 bases. V lost 4 bases, J lost 5 bases, and 6 bases stayed unmatched. The germline V gene encodes CDR1 DFQATT and CDR2 SNEGSKA (reference sequence). The CDR3 contains 15 residues. DNA for the CDR3: TGCAGTGCTACCGGGACTAGCGGGAGCGGGGAGACCCAGTACTTC. It encodes CSATGTSGSGETQYF.

The V gene is TRBV6-2 or TRBV6-3, the J gene TRBJ2-7; D possibly uses TRBD1 or TRBD2 (6 bases each). The CDR3 extends over 15 amino acids. Germline-derived CDR1 and CDR2 are MNHEY and SVGEGT. Trimming stripped 0 bases from V and 6 bases from J, with 15 bases between. The CDR3 loop is CASSYSPGGTGEQYF. CDR3 DNA: TGTGCCAGCAGTTACTCTCCCGGGGGCACGGGCGAGCAGTACTTC.

This clonotype was seen at least ten times. The rearrangement joins TRBV6-1 to TRBJ1-4; 8 positions agree with TRBD1. Per the germline V gene, CDR1 is MNHNS and CDR2 is SASEGT. V gave up 5 bases and J gave up 4 bases; unmatched junction bases: 9. The CDR3 covers 16 residues. CDR3 sequence (DNA): TGTGCCAGCAGTTCTCCAGGACAGGGCGTTAATGAAAAACTGTTTTTT. Translation: CASSSPGQGVNEKLFF.

This clonotype was seen a single time. This chain uses TRBV19 with TRBJ2-5, with D possibly called TRBD1 or TRBD2 (6 bases each). Trimming stripped 10 bases from V and 7 bases from J, with 16 bases between. The CDR3 extends over 12 amino acids. The germline CDR1 and CDR2 sequences are LNHDA and SQIVND (reference sequence). DNA for the CDR3: TGTGCCACTATGGGGGGCTCCGGGACCCAGTACTTC. This sequence encodes CATMGGSGTQYF.

This clonotype appeared many times. The chain uses TRBV4-1 and TRBJ2-3; no clear D. The V end was cut by 0 bases, the J end by 6 bases, with 10 bases between. This CDR3 comprises 14 residues. The germline gives CDR1 MGHRA, CDR2 YSYEKL. The CDR3 DNA sequence: TGCGCCAGCAGCCAAGAGGCCCGTTGGGATACGCAGTATTTT. This codes for CASSQEARWDTQYF.

This clonotype turned up a few times. The gene calls are TRBV15 and TRBJ1-6; D is possibly TRBD1 (5 bases). CDR1 and CDR2 from the germline V gene are LNHNV and YYDKDF (reference sequence). The CDR3 runs 15 residues. V was trimmed by 1 base and J by 9 bases, leaving 13 bases between them. In nucleotides, the CDR3 is TGTGCCACCAGCAGAGGGGGGGATCAGGCTTCACCCCTCCACTTT. Protein sequence: CATSRGGDQASPLHF. The variable domain in full, with the rest retrieved from reference TRBV15 and TRBJ1-6, is DAMVIQNPRYQVTQFGKPVTLSCSQTLNHNVMYWYQQKSSQAPKLLFHYYDKDFNNEADTPDNFQSRRPNTSFCFLDIRSPGLGDTAMYLCATSRGGDQASPLHFGNGTRLTVT.

This clonotype was found a few times. The chain is built from TRBV7-2 and TRBJ2-1; 8 bases line up with TRBD2. The CDR3 is 16 residues long. Germline-derived CDR1 and CDR2 are SGHTA and FQGNSA. The V gene end was trimmed by 1 base and the J gene end by 1 base; junction bases not matched to a gene: 3. The CDR3 DNA is TGTGCCAGCAGCTTAGATGGCGGGAGGTCCTACAATGAGCAGTTCTTC. Protein: CASSLDGGRSYNEQFF.

This clonotype was seen ten or more times. V and J are TRBV6-2 or TRBV6-3 and TRBJ2-7; 7 nucleotides line up with TRBD2. Germline lookup yields CDR1 MNHEY and CDR2 SVGEGT. The CDR3 loop spans 14 amino acids. Unmatched junction bases numbered 12, after V lost 6 bases and J lost 7 bases. CDR3 residues: CASSAGRSEIEQYF. CDR3 in DNA: TGTGCCAGCAGCGCCGGGAGGTCCGAGATTGAGCAGTACTTC.